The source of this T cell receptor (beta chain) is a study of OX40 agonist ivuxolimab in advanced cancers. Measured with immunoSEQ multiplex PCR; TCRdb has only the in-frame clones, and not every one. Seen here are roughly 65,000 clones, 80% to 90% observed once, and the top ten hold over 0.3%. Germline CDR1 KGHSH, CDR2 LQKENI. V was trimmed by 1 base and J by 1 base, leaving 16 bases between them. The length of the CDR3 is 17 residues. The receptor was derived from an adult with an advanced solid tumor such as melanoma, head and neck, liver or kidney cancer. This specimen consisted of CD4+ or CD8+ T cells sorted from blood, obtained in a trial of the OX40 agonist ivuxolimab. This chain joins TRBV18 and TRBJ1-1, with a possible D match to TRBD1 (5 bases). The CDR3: CASSPQMRGRRNTEAFF. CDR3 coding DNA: TGTGCCAGCTCACCACAAATGAGGGGCAGAAGGAACACTGAAGCTTTCTTT.